Below, 27 T cell receptor beta chains from the same sample are listed, as sequenced in a study of metastatic and nonmetastatic thyroid tumors. All patients were untreated before thyroid surgery. TCRdb re-analyzed the PCR reads using MiXCR. The sample yields around 42,000 clones, around 10% seen once. The sequenced material came from blood. These receptors were collected from a female donor with papillary thyroid cancer or a benign thyroid nodule (not recorded which). Some clones in this sample may be carry-over from other donors' samples.

The rearrangement links TRBV3-1 to TRBJ2-7, with D possibly TRBD1 on 6 matching bases. This CDR3 has 13 amino acids. The V end lost 4 bases, the J end lost 5 bases, and 12 bases lay between the germline ends. The V gene's germline CDR1 is LGHDT and CDR2 YNNKEL (reference sequence). CDR3 sequence: CASSLKGEHEQYF. CDR3 in DNA: TGTGCCAGCAGCCTCAAGGGGGAGCACGAGCAGTACTTC.

In this sample, this clone turned up many times. The same CDR3 also results from other DNA sequences found in this sample. The chain couples TRBV5-1 to TRBJ2-6; D unclear. The CDR3 has 15 residues. CDR1 and CDR2 (germline): SGHRS, YFSETQ. The V and J ends lost 0 bases and 0 bases respectively, with 4 bases between them. The CDR3 DNA reads TGCGCCAGCAGCTTGGACGGCTCTGGGGCCAACGTCCTGACTTTC. Residues: CASSLDGSGANVLTF.

This clone came up many times. The V gene is TRBV30, the J gene TRBJ2-1, with 7 positions matching TRBD1. CDR1 is GTSNPN and CDR2 is SVGIG in the germline V gene (reference sequence). The V and J ends lost 1 base and 6 bases, in that order; junction bases with no gene match: 3. This CDR3 comprises 13 residues. The CDR3 nucleotides are TGTGCCTGGAGTGCCGACAGGGTCAATGAGCAGTTCTTC. This encodes CAWSADRVNEQFF.

There are many counts of this clone. The rearrangement joins TRBV3-1 to TRBJ1-6; D gene ambiguous. This CDR3 has 15 residues. CDR1 is LGHDT and CDR2 is YNNKEL in the germline V gene (reference sequence). V lost 1 base and J lost 10, with 14 bases in between. CDR3 region: CASSQVPALNSPLHF. The CDR3 region has the DNA TGTGCCAGCAGCCAAGTTCCGGCTTTGAACTCACCCCTCCACTTT.

This clone showed up just a few times. The V call is TRBV6-2 or TRBV6-3, the J call TRBJ1-4; weak D call: TRBD1 (5 bases). V was pared by 1 base and J by 4 bases, with 19 bases between. Looked up from germline, CDR1 is MNHEY and CDR2 is SVGEGT. The CDR3 sequence is 18 residues long. The CDR3 sequence is CASSYWDAGLRDNEKLFF. CDR3 bases: TGTGCCAGCAGTTACTGGGACGCGGGGCTGCGGGATAATGAAAAACTGTTTTTT.

The table lists this clone with many counts. The chain couples TRBV7-2 to TRBJ2-7; 9 bases agree with TRBD2. The germline V gene encodes CDR1 SGHTA and CDR2 FQGNSA. The CDR3 spans 16 residues. J was trimmed by 5 bases and V by 5 bases; bases with no gene match: 13. CDR3 in DNA: TGTGCCAGCAGCCCAGGAAAGGTAGCGGGGGTACACGAGCAGTACTTC. Amino acids: CASSPGKVAGVHEQYF.

This clone has a handful of counts. The rearrangement joins TRBV15 to TRBJ1-4; TRBD1 might be the D (6 bases). With 0 bases removed from V and 16 bases from J, the gap between germline ends came to 24 bases. This CDR3 has 16 amino acids. CDR1 LNHNV and CDR2 YYDKDF come from the germline V gene (reference sequence). The CDR3 is CATSRDGRGRREKTFF. The CDR3, as DNA: TGTGCCACCAGCAGAGATGGGAGGGGGAGGAGAGAAAAAACGTTTTTT.

This clone was recorded many times. The chain combines TRBV3-1 with TRBJ2-7, with D possibly matching TRBD1 (6 bases). Germline lookup yields CDR1 LGHDT and CDR2 YNNKEL (reference sequence). Trimming cost V 1 base and J 4 bases, with 20 bases left between them. The CDR3 length is 17 residues. The CDR3 reads CASSQVGYREGSYEQYF. Written as DNA, the CDR3 is TGTGCCAGCAGCCAAGTAGGCTACAGGGAAGGATCATACGAGCAGTACTTC.

There are a few counts of this clone. The genes are TRBV10-3 and TRBJ2-7; tentatively, D is TRBD2 (6 bases). Germline values: CDR1 ENHRY, CDR2 SYGVKD. V was trimmed by 1 base and J by 1 base, leaving 8 bases between them. The CDR3 loop spans 14 amino acids. Here the CDR3 reads CAISEYGRSYEQYF. The CDR3 DNA reads as TGTGCCATCAGTGAGTACGGGAGATCCTACGAGCAGTACTTC.

Comments on this clone: One end of the junction varies from germline; a read error may be responsible. This sequence joins TRBV7-3 and TRBJ2-2; D uncertain. Looked up from germline, CDR1 is SGHTA and CDR2 is FQGTGA. The CDR3 runs to 13 residues. Written as DNA, the CDR3 is TGTGCCAGCAGCCTGGGTCCAGGCGTGGAGCTGCTTTTT. Its translation is CASSLGPGVELLF.

In its sample, this clone was seen many times. The chain uses TRBV28 and TRBJ2-3; D remains unclear. V was clipped by 3 bases and J by 5 bases, with 9 bases between them. The CDR3 loop spans 13 amino acids. Germline CDR1 reads MDHEN; CDR2 reads SYDVKM. CDR3 sequence (DNA): TGTGCCAGCAGTTTTTCGGTTGGAGATACGCAGTATTTT. Its protein product is CASSFSVGDTQYF.

This clone has ten or more counts. This chain uses TRBV7-8 with TRBJ1-2; no clear D gene. V was cut by 1 base and J by 9 bases, with 15 bases left in between. Germline CDR1 is SGHVS and CDR2 is FQNEAQ. The CDR3 totals 14 residues. This CDR3 reads CASSLGGQINRYTF. The CDR3 DNA sequence: TGTGCCAGCAGCTTAGGGGGTCAAATAAATCGCTACACCTTC.

The table lists this clone with many counts. This chain joins TRBV9 and TRBJ2-7, with D perhaps TRBD1 (7 bases). The CDR3 covers 14 residues. V was clipped by 2 bases and J by 5 bases, with 14 bases between them. Germline V gene data show CDR1 as SGDLS and CDR2 as YYNGEE. CDR3 nucleotides: TGTGCCAGCAGCGTCAGGGGGGAAGAGGACGAGCAGTACTTC. It is translated as CASSVRGEEDEQYF.

The chain uses TRBV6-5 and TRBJ2-6; D is ambiguous. Trimming shortened V by 5 bases and J by 0 bases, and 8 bases separated the two germline ends. Per germline, CDR1 MNHEY and CDR2 SVGAGI. The CDR3 length is 15 residues. The CDR3 reads CASSHTVSGANVLTF. The DNA for the CDR3 is TGTGCCAGCAGTCACACTGTCTCTGGGGCCAACGTCCTGACTTTC.

This clone was detected many times. This may stem from a read error, because a much larger clone lies one nucleotide away. This chain uses TRBV7-2 with TRBJ1-4; D unclear. CDR3 length: 17 amino acids. Germline V CDR1 and CDR2: SGHTA, FQGNSA. CDR3 residues: CASSHGDWYATNEELFF. The CDR3 region has the DNA TGTGCCAGCAGCCACGGGGATTGGTACGCAACTAATGAAGAACTGTTTTTT.

This clone was detected ten times or more. This rearrangement joins TRBV13 to TRBJ2-7, with 10 bases lining up with TRBD1. This CDR3 has 17 amino acids. CDR1 and CDR2 from the germline V gene are PRHDT and FYEKMQ (reference sequence). After removal of 5 bases from V and 5 bases from J, the junction contained 15 bases not matched to a gene. In nucleotides, the CDR3 is TGTGCCAGCAGCCCCTCCTTCCCGGACAGGGGGTTCCACGAGCAGTACTTC. Its protein product is CASSPSFPDRGFHEQYF.

This clone was recorded many times. The chain uses TRBV11-2 and TRBJ2-7; 8 bases align to TRBD2. This CDR3 spans 16 amino acids. CDR1 is SGHAT, CDR2 FQNNGV, per germline. Unmatched junction bases numbered 7, after V lost 0 bases and J lost 3 bases. The CDR3 protein is CASSLETASGFYEQYF. CDR3 coding DNA: TGTGCCAGCAGCTTAGAAACGGCTAGCGGGTTCTACGAGCAGTACTTC. Full variable domain (outside the CDR3, taken from reference TRBV11-2 and TRBJ2-7): EAGVAQSPRYKIIEKRQSVAFWCNPISGHATLYWYQQILGQGPKLLIQFQNNGVVDDSQLPKDRFSAERLKGVDSTLKIQPAKLEDSAVYLCASSLETASGFYEQYFGPGTRLTVT.

Remarks on this clone: A much more abundant neighbour one base away suggests this may be a read error. This sequence joins TRBV28 and TRBJ1-2; D is possibly TRBD1 (5 bases). Trimming stripped 1 base from V and 3 bases from J, with 6 bases between. This CDR3 is built from 13 residues. From germline, CDR1 is MDHEN and CDR2 SYDVKM. CDR3 sequence (DNA): TGTGCCAGCAGTTTATCAGGGCACTATGGCTACACCTTC. Amino acid sequence: CASSLSGHYGYTF.

As regards this clone: A much larger clonotype is one base distant, so this may be a read error. Other DNA sequences of this sample code for an identical CDR3. This chain links TRBV18 with TRBJ2-7; D might be TRBD1 or TRBD2, each matching 5 bases. The CDR3 length is 14 residues. Germline loops: CDR1 KGHSH, CDR2 LQKENI. The CDR3 DNA follows: TGCGCCAGCTCCTTACCGGGACGGTCCTACGAGCAGTACTTC. This codes for CASSLPGRSYEQYF.

Comment on this clone: The germline gene is not matched at one end of the junction; a read error may be the cause. V usage is TRBV5-1 and J usage is TRBJ1-1; D uncertain. The CDR3 has 14 residues. Germline V gene lookup returns CDR1 SGHRS and CDR2 YFSETQ. CDR3 sequence reads: CASSLFGVNTESFF. DNA of the CDR3: TGCGCCAGCAGCCTCTTTGGGGTGAACACTGAATCTTTCTTT.

There are many counts of this clone. The chain combines TRBV5-4 with TRBJ2-3, with 9 bases aligning to TRBD2. This CDR3 is built from 17 residues. The V segment lost 0 bases and the J segment 2 bases; nucleotides outside the gene matches: 7. CDR1 is SGHNT, CDR2 YYREEE, per germline (reference sequence). Here the CDR3 reads CASSLASGVLNTDTQYF. CDR3 sequence (DNA): TGTGCCAGCAGCTTGGCTAGCGGGGTACTTAACACAGATACGCAGTATTTT.

In the case of this clone: A much larger clonotype is one base distant, so this may be a read error. This sample also contains other DNA sequences that code for the same CDR3. V is TRBV18 and J is TRBJ1-5; no reliable D call. CDR3 length: 14 residues. Trimming stripped 1 base from V and 7 bases from J, with 11 bases between. Germline assignment: CDR1 KGHSH and CDR2 LQKENI. CDR3 protein: CASSPRVVNQPQHF. In nucleotides, the CDR3 is TGTGCCAGCTCACCACGGGTGGTTAACCAGCCCCAGCATTTT.

This clone was seen repeatedly, ten times or more. The chain carries TRBV27 and TRBJ2-5; 10 bases agree with TRBD1. Looked up from germline, CDR1 is MNHEY and CDR2 is SMNVEV (reference sequence). Losses at the gene ends were 5 bases for V and 4 bases for J; bases not matched to a gene: 10. CDR3 length: 16 amino acids. This chain's CDR3 is CASSVRTGGWGETQYF. The CDR3 bases are TGTGCCAGCAGTGTCAGGACAGGGGGTTGGGGAGAGACCCAGTACTTC.

In its sample, this clone was seen many times. The chain links TRBV28 to TRBJ2-2, with D possibly being TRBD1 or TRBD2 (5 bases each). Trimming removed 2 bases from V and 11 bases from J, with 12 bases in between. Germline lookup yields CDR1 MDHEN and CDR2 SYDVKM. The CDR3 runs 13 residues. CDR3 region: CASSLGDLGELFF. For the CDR3, the DNA is TGTGCCAGCAGTTTAGGGGACCTGGGAGAGCTGTTTTTT.

At least ten counts were recorded for this clone. Other DNA variants within this sample encode the same CDR3. The DNA for the CDR3 is TGTGCCACAAAGACCGGGACAGGAGAAGAGACCCAGTACTTC. Amino acid sequence: CATKTGTGEETQYF. The V gene is TRBV6-1, the J gene TRBJ2-5; 8 nucleotides match TRBD1. Trimming at V came to 10 bases and at J to 3 bases, leaving 10 bases not matched to a gene. Germline V lookup: CDR1 MNHNS, CDR2 SASEGT. This CDR3 is built from 14 residues.

In its sample, this clone was seen many times. The chain is built from TRBV2 and TRBJ2-7; 7 positions agree with TRBD2. Germline CDR1 and CDR2: SNHLY and FYNNEI. The CDR3 has 15 residues. The V and J ends lost 2 bases and 5 bases, in that order; junction bases with no gene match: 9. In DNA, the CDR3 is TGTGCCAGCAGTGAATCGTTAGCGGGCACCCACGAGCAGTACTTC. It encodes CASSESLAGTHEQYF.

The rearrangement joins TRBV12-3 or TRBV12-4 to TRBJ2-1; 9 bases fit TRBD1. V lost 5 bases, J lost 4 bases, and 3 bases stayed unmatched. The CDR3 consists of 14 residues. The CDR3 coding sequence is TGTGCCAGCAGTCCCGGGACAGGGTACAATGAGCAGTTCTTC. Translated, it gives CASSPGTGYNEQFF.